The clone carrying this T cell receptor (beta chain) was seen only a few times. The data stem from a study of blood T cells in healthy people across ages. Through a sample-barcoded 5' primer and a J-beta primer mix, a second PCR was run for roughly 6 to 12 cycles. TCRdb used MiXCR to reprocess the 5' RACE reads, holding one entry per CDR3 protein. The data show approximately 690,000 distinct CDR3 sequences, roughly 50% seen once. V dropped 3 bases and J dropped 5; count of bases not matched to a gene: 7. The CDR3 loop spans 15 amino acids. The chain carries TRBV12-3 or TRBV12-4 and TRBJ2-5; TRBD2 agrees at 9 bases. Specimen: blood. This sequence was found in a man between 60 and 70 years old in good health. The CDR3 here is CASSFARGGGETQYF. The CDR3, as DNA: TGTGCCAGCAGTTTTGCCCGCGGGGGGGGGGAGACCCAGTACTTC.